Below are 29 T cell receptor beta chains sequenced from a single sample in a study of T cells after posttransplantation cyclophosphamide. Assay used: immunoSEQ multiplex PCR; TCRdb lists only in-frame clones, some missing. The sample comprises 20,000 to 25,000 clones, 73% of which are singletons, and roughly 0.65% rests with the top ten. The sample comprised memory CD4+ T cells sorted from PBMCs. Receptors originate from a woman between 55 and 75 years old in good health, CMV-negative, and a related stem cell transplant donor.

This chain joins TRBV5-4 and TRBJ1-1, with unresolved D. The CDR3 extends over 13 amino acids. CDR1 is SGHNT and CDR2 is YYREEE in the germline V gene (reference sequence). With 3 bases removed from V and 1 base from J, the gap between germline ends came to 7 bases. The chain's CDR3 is CASSYDKNTEAFF. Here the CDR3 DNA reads TGTGCCAGCAGCTACGACAAGAACACTGAAGCTTTCTTT.

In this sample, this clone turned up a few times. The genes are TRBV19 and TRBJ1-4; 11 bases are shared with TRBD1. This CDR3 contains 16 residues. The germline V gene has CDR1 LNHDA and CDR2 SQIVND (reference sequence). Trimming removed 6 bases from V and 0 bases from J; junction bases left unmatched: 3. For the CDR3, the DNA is TGTGCCAGTAGACCGGGACAGGGGGCAACTAATGAAAAACTGTTTTTT. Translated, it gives CASRPGQGATNEKLFF.

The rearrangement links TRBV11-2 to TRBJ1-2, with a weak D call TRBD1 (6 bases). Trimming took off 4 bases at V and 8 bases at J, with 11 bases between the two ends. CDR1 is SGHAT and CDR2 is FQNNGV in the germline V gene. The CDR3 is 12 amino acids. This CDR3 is CASSSTGGGYTF. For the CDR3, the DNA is TGTGCCAGCAGCTCAACGGGGGGCGGCTACACCTTC.

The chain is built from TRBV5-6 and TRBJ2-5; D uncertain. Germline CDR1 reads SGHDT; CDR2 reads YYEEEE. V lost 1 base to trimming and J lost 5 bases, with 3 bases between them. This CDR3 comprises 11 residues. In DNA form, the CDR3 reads TGTGCCAGCAGCTTGCGGGAGACCCAGTACTTC. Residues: CASSLRETQYF.

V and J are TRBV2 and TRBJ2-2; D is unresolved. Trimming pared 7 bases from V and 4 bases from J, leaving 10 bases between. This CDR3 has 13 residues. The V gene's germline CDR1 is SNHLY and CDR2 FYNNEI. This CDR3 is CASTPTVTGELFF. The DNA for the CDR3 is TGTGCCAGCACCCCAACAGTCACCGGGGAGCTGTTTTTT.

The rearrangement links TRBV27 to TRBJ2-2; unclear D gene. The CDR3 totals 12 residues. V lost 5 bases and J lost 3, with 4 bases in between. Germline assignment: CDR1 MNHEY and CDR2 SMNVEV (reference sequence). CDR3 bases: TGTGCCAGCAGTCTTTACACCGGGGAGCTGTTTTTT. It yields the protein CASSLYTGELFF.

The CDR3, as DNA: TGTGCCAGCAGGCTGACGGGTGGAAACACCATATATTTT. Amino acids: CASRLTGGNTIYF. This rearrangement joins TRBV5-6 to TRBJ1-3, with unresolved D. The germline V and J ends were trimmed by 5 bases and 3 bases, with 9 bases remaining between them. The germline V gene has CDR1 SGHDT and CDR2 YYEEEE. The CDR3 consists of 13 residues.

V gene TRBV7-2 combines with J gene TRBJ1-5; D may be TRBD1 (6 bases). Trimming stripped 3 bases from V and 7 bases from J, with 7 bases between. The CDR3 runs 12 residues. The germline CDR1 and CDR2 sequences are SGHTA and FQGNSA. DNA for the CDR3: TGTGCCAGCAGCTTTGGACAGCAGCCCCAGCATTTT. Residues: CASSFGQQPQHF.

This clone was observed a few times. This CDR3 is CASSQDPDRSGTF. For the CDR3, the DNA is TGCGCCAGCAGCCAAGATCCGGACAGAAGTGGAACCTTC. The V and J genes are TRBV4-1 and TRBJ1-2; possibly TRBD1 for D (6 bases). The CDR3 is made up of 13 amino acids. Trimming shortened V by 0 bases and J by 14 bases, and 16 bases separated the two germline ends. CDR1 is MGHRA and CDR2 is YSYEKL in the germline V gene.

CDR3 sequence reads: CASSPPGASGNTIYF. As DNA, the CDR3 is TGTGCCAGCTCACCCCCGGGAGCCTCTGGAAACACCATATATTTT. The chain uses TRBV18 and TRBJ1-3; D is unresolved. Trimming shortened V by 3 bases and J by 0 bases, and 9 bases separated the two germline ends. The CDR3 is 15 amino acids. Germline values: CDR1 KGHSH, CDR2 LQKENI.

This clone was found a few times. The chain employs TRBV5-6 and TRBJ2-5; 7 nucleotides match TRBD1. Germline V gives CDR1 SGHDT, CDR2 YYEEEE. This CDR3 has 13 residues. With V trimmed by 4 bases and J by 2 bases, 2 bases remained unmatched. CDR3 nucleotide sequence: TGTGCCAGCAGCGGGACAGCTCAAGAGACCCAGTACTTC. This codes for CASSGTAQETQYF. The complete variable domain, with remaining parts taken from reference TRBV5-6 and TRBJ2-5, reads DAGVTQSPTHLIKTRGQQVTLRCSPKSGHDTVSWYQQALGQGPQFIFQYYEEEERQRGNFPDRFSGHQFPNYSSELNVNALLLGDSALYLCASSGTAQETQYFGPGTRLLVL.

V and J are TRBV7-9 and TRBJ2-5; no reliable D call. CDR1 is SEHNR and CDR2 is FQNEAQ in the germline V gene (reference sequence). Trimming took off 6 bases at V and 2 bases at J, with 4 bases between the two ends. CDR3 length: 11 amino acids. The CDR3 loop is CASRQQETQYF. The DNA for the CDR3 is TGTGCCAGCAGGCAGCAAGAGACCCAGTACTTC. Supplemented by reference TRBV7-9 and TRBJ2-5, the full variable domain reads DTGVSQNPRHKITKRGQNVTFRCDPISEHNRLYWYRQTLGQGPEFLTYFQNEAQLEKSRLLSDRFSAERPKGSFSTLEIQRTEQGDSAMYLCASRQQETQYFGPGTRLLVL.

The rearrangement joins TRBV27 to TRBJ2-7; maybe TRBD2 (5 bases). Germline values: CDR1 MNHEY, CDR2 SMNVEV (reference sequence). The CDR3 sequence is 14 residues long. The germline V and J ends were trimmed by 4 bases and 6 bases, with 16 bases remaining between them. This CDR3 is CASSSTLTSSEQYF. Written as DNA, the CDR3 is TGTGCCAGCAGTTCGACCCTCACTAGTTCCGAGCAGTACTTC.

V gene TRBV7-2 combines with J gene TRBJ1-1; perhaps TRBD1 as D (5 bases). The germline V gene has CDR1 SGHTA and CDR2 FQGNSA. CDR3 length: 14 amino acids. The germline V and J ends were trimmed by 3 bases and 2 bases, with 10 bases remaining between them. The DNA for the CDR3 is TGTGCCAGCAGCTTCGGGGGATTTAACACTGAAGCTTTCTTT. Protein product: CASSFGGFNTEAFF.

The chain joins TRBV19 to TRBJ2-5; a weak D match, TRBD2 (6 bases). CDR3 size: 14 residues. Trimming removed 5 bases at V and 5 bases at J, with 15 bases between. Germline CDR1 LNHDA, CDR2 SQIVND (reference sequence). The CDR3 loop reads CASSSTGGWETQYF. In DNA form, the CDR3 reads TGTGCCAGTAGTTCCACAGGAGGGTGGGAGACCCAGTACTTC.

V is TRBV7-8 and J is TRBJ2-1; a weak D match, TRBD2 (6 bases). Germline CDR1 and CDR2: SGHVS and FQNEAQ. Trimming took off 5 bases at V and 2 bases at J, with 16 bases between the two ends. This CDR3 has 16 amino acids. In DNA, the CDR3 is TGTGCCAGCAGCCCGAAGCGGGTAGCGGCCTACAATGAGCAGTTCTTC. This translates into CASSPKRVAAYNEQFF.

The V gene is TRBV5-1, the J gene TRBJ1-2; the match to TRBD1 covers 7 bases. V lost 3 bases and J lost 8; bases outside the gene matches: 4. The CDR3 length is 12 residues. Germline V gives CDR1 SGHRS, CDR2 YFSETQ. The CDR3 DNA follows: TGCGCCAGCAGCTATACAGGGGAGGGCTACACCTTC. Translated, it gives CASSYTGEGYTF.

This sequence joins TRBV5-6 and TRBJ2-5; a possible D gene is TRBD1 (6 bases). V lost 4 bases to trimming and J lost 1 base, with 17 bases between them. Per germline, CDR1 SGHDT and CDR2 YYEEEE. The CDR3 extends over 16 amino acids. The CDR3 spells CASSRLRGRTQETQYF. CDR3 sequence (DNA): TGTGCCAGCAGCCGCCTCAGGGGAAGAACCCAAGAGACCCAGTACTTC.

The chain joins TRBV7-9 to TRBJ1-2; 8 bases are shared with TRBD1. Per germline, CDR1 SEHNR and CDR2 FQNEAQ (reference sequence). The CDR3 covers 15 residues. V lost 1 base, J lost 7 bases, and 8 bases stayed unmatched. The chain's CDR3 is CASSLEVRDRTGYTF. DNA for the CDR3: TGTGCCAGCAGCTTAGAGGTCCGGGACAGGACTGGCTACACCTTC.

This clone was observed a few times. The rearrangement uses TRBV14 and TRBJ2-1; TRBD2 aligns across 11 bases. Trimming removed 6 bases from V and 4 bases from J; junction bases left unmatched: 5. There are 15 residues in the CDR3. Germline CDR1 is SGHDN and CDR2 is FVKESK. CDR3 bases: TGTGCCAGCAGGGCTAGCGGGAGGATTTACAATGAGCAGTTCTTC. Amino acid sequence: CASRASGRIYNEQFF. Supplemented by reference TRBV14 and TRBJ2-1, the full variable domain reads EAGVTQFPSHSVIEKGQTVTLRCDPISGHDNLYWYRRVMGKEIKFLLHFVKESKQDESGMPNNRFLAERTGGTYSTLKVQPAELEDSGVYFCASRASGRIYNEQFFGPGTRLTVL.

The CDR3: CASSSQGGGVGNQPQHF. The CDR3 nucleotides are TGTGCCAGCAGTTCACAGGGGGGGGGAGTCGGCAATCAGCCCCAGCATTTT. V usage is TRBV27 and J usage is TRBJ1-5; 8 nucleotides agree with TRBD1. Germline loops: CDR1 MNHEY, CDR2 SMNVEV (reference sequence). CDR3 length: 17 residues. Germline trimming cut 4 bases from V and 2 bases from J; bases unmatched to any gene: 10.

The CDR3 protein is CASSSNPGLVTEAFF. For the CDR3, the DNA is TGTGCCAGCAGCTCTAACCCGGGACTCGTGACTGAAGCTTTCTTT. This chain joins TRBV7-2 and TRBJ1-1; tentative D call: TRBD1 (5 bases). The germline gives CDR1 SGHTA, CDR2 FQGNSA. Deletions cut 4 bases from V and 5 bases from J, with 17 bases between. This CDR3 has 15 residues.

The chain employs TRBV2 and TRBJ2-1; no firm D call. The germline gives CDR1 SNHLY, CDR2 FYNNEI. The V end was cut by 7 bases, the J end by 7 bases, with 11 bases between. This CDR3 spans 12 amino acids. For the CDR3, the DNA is TGTGCCAGCACGGAGACTCGGAATGAGCAGTTCTTC. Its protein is CASTETRNEQFF.

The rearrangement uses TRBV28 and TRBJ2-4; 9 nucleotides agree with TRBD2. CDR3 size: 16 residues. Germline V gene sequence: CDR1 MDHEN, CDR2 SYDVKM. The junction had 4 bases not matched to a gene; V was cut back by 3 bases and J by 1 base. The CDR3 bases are TGTGCCAGCAGTTTGGCTAGCGGGAAGGCCAAAAACATTCAGTACTTC. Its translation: CASSLASGKAKNIQYF.

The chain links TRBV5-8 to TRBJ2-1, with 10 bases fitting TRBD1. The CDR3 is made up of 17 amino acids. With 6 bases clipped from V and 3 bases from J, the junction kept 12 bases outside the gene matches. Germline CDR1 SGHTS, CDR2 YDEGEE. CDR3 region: CASNLGTGVPFYNEQFF. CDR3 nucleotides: TGTGCCAGCAACCTCGGGACAGGGGTCCCTTTCTACAATGAGCAGTTCTTC.

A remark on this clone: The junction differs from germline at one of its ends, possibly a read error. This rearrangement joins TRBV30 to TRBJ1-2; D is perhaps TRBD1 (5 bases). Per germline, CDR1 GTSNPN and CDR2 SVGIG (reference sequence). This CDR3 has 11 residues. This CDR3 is CAWSRPPGHHF. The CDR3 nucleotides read TGTGCCTGGTCCCGCCCTCCCGGACATCACTTC.

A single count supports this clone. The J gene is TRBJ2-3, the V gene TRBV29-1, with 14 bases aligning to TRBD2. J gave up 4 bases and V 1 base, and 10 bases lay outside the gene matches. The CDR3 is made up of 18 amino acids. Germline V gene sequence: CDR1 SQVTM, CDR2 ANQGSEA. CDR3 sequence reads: CSVEGTSGGRLVADTQYF. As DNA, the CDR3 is TGCAGCGTTGAAGGGACTAGCGGGGGGAGGTTGGTGGCAGATACGCAGTATTTT.

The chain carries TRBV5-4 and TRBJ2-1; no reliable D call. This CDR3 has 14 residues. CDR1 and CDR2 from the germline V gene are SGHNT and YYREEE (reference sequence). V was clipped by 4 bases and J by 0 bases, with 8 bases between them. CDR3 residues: CASSRMSSYNEQFF. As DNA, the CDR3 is TGTGCCAGCAGCCGAATGAGCTCCTACAATGAGCAGTTCTTC. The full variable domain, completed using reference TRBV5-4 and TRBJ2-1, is ETGVTQSPTHLIKTRGQQVTLRCSSQSGHNTVSWYQQALGQGPQFIFQYYREEENGRGNFPPRFSGLQFPNYSSELNVNALELDDSALYLCASSRMSSYNEQFFGPGTRLTVL.

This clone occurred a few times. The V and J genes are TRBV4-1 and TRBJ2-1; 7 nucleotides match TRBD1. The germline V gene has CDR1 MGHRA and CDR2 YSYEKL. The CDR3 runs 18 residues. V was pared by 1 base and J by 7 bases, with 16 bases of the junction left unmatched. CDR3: CASSQGLLDRVSLNEQFF. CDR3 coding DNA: TGCGCCAGCAGCCAAGGATTATTAGACAGGGTGAGTTTAAATGAGCAGTTCTTC.